This is a list of T cell receptor beta chains from one sample in a study of CD8 T cells in Susac syndrome. TCRdb re-derived calls from the immunoSEQ multiplex PCR reads in MiXCR, one entry per CDR3 protein. The sample lists 110,000 or so distinct CDR3 sequences, more than 85% seen once, with 0.093% in the top ten. Sequencing was done on a sample of CD4+ T cells from PBMCs. Receptors were obtained from a human donor with multiple sclerosis. Each CDR3 is given with its conserved first and last residue.

j_call | v_call | cdr3_aa
TRBJ2-3 | TRBV5-1 | CASSRTRASDTQYF
TRBJ1-6 | TRBV6-6 | CASSYRGGSDSPLHF
TRBJ1-5 | TRBV20-1 | CSVAGPAQPQHF
TRBJ1-2 | TRBV30 | CAWSVQGASGYTF
TRBJ1-4 | TRBV12-3/TRBV12-4 | CASLGRAANEKLFF
TRBJ1-3 | TRBV6-5 | CASRTGLVSGNTIYF
TRBJ2-5 | TRBV6-2/TRBV6-3 | CASSTGVTYQETQYF
TRBJ1-1 | TRBV6-5 | CASSYGRSMNTEAFF
TRBJ2-4 | TRBV7-2 | CASSPGLAKPLAKNIQYF
TRBJ2-3 | TRBV3-1 | CASSQRPGSDTQYF
TRBJ1-1 | TRBV12-3/TRBV12-4 | CASSPLGTEAFF
TRBJ1-2 | TRBV7-9 | CASSLLEYGYTF
TRBJ2-1 | TRBV29-1 | CSVDRAGASEQFF
TRBJ1-4 | TRBV7-7 | CASSSGENEKLFF
TRBJ1-5 | TRBV29-1 | CSVARESNQPQHF
TRBJ2-2 | TRBV12-3/TRBV12-4 | CASSPIGFNTGELFF
TRBJ2-5 | TRBV6-2/TRBV6-3 | CASSQPQGIRETQYF
TRBJ2-3 | TRBV29-1 | CSVLGGRYTDTQYF
TRBJ1-1 | TRBV28 | CASLDRGRTEAFF
TRBJ2-1 | TRBV3-1 | CASSYSADNEQFF
TRBJ2-1 | TRBV4-2 | CASSQDTRARHNEQFF
TRBJ1-1 | TRBV12-5 | CASGLAKNRGGGNTEAFF
TRBJ2-7 | TRBV5-1 | CASRLEDEQYF
TRBJ2-7 | TRBV6-5 | CASSYRAPGTLGSYEQYF
TRBJ1-4 | TRBV5-1 | CASSVQGSYEKLFF
TRBJ1-1 | TRBV20-1 | CSARFQVGDTEAFF
TRBJ1-1 | TRBV10-3 | CAISATVNTEAFF
TRBJ1-5 | TRBV5-1 | CASSWGTGGSQPQHF
TRBJ2-4 | TRBV6-5 | CASSRQVKAKNIQYF
TRBJ2-3 | TRBV20-1 | CSARRRGADTQYF
TRBJ1-2 | TRBV5-4 | CASSLVGGPNGYTF
TRBJ2-5 | TRBV5-6 | CASSFGQGVPEETQYF
TRBJ1-6 | TRBV4-1 | CASSQDAGTVTSPLHF
TRBJ2-4 | TRBV20-1 | CSAPRAGDLAKNIQYF
TRBJ2-2 | TRBV2 | CASRTGQTNTGELFF
TRBJ2-5 | TRBV11-2 | CASSLDQTGETQYF
TRBJ2-1 | TRBV14 | CASSQGGGRYEQFF
TRBJ1-2 | TRBV3-1 | CASSHPSGTGYYGYTF
TRBJ1-6 | TRBV5-1 | CASSLDNTAPLHF
TRBJ1-2 | TRBV6-6 | CASSTVDWGYTF
TRBJ2-1 | TRBV7-9 | CASSRIAGSSYNEQFF
TRBJ1-3 | TRBV11-2 | CASSLGGQSGNTIYF
TRBJ2-3 | TRBV20-1 | CSANRNRDTQYF
TRBJ2-5 | TRBV7-2 | CASSLDWGETQYF
TRBJ2-3 | TRBV25-1 | CASSGRTGSVGDTQYF
TRBJ1-3 | TRBV29-1 | CSVEERWRPSSGNTIYF
TRBJ2-7 | TRBV2 | CASNPPRTGPPYEQYF
TRBJ1-1 | TRBV7-2 | CASSLDRDTEAFF
TRBJ1-1 | TRBV20-1 | CSARDWGRVDTEAFF
TRBJ2-1 | TRBV20-1 | CSASGWGGVTYNEQFF
TRBJ1-6 | TRBV20-1 | CSALDRFDSPLHF
TRBJ2-5 | TRBV5-8 | CASSADLRQKTQYF
TRBJ2-7 | TRBV27 | CASSFGGGSYEQYF
TRBJ1-5 | TRBV19 | CATKGRGRAAQPQHF
TRBJ1-1 | TRBV6-1 | CASERTEGEAFF
TRBJ1-2 | TRBV7-9 | CASGWGRTNYGYTF